This TCR beta chain is from a study of T cell changes during pregnancy in multiple sclerosis. Germline V gives CDR1 SGHKS, CDR2 YYEKEE (reference sequence). Trimming cost V 1 base and J 0 bases; bases outside gene matches: 11. The CDR3 is 19 amino acids. Libraries were prepared by immunoSEQ multiplex PCR; TCRdb keeps only in-frame clonotypes and omits some of them. The sample lists about 40,000 clones, 94% seen once, with approximately 1.7% in the top ten. This clonotype was sampled from a female donor with multiple sclerosis, enrolled in a pregnancy study. The sequenced sample was peripheral blood, obtained in the third trimester of pregnancy. The rearrangement joins TRBV5-5 to TRBJ2-3, with TRBD2 identical over 10 bases. In DNA, the CDR3 is TGTGCCAGCAGCTTGAGAGAAGCGGGGGGGATACCTAGCACAGATACGCAGTATTTT. Translated: CASSLREAGGIPSTDTQYF.